Below, 9 T cell receptor beta chains from the same sample are listed, as sequenced in a study of blood T cell repertoires in COVID-19. Method: immunoSEQ multiplex PCR; TCRdb's copy keeps in-frame clones and lacks some. The data hold more than 95,000 clones, with roughly 83% observed a single time. Sequences were obtained from peripheral blood. The receptor set was obtained from a woman aged 80 or over with active or convalescent COVID-19.

The V call is TRBV28, the J call TRBJ1-5, with 10 bases matching TRBD1. Germline values: CDR1 MDHEN, CDR2 SYDVKM. CDR3 length: 17 amino acids. The V segment lost 3 bases and the J segment 3 bases; nucleotides outside the gene matches: 8. The CDR3 DNA sequence: TGTGCCAGCAGTTTCCTTAAGGGACAGGGGTACAATCAGCCCCAGCATTTT. Translating it yields CASSFLKGQGYNQPQHF.

The chain recombines TRBV12-5 with TRBJ1-4, with D tentatively TRBD1 (6 bases). The CDR3 is made up of 14 amino acids. The ends were cut back, 5 bases at V and 4 bases at J, with 11 bases in the middle. Germline-derived CDR1 and CDR2 are LGHNT and FRNRAP. CDR3 in DNA: TGTGCTAGTGGTATGGACAGAGTTAATGAAAAACTGTTTTTT. This codes for CASGMDRVNEKLFF.

This chain uses TRBV12-3 or TRBV12-4 with TRBJ2-2; no clear D. The CDR3 sequence is 13 residues long. The V gene lost 4 bases and the J gene lost 7 bases, with 10 bases spanning the gap. CDR3 sequence reads: CASSSIGVGELFF. The CDR3 DNA is TGTGCCAGCAGTTCTATCGGAGTCGGGGAGCTGTTTTTT.

The V and J genes are TRBV2 and TRBJ1-5; TRBD1 agrees at 9 bases. There are 15 residues in the CDR3. The ends lost 2 bases at V and 6 bases at J; junction bases unmatched: 5. CDR1 and CDR2 from the germline V gene are SNHLY and FYNNEI. The CDR3 is CASSEQLQGAQPQHF. DNA for the CDR3: TGTGCCAGCAGTGAACAACTACAGGGGGCTCAGCCCCAGCATTTT.

This chain links TRBV2 with TRBJ1-5, with D possibly matching TRBD1 (5 bases). There are 13 residues in the CDR3. Trimming took 6 bases from V and 2 from J, leaving 8 bases between them. Germline lookup yields CDR1 SNHLY and CDR2 FYNNEI. CDR3 in amino acids: CASRKGGNQPQHF. The CDR3 DNA reads as TGTGCCAGCAGGAAAGGGGGCAATCAGCCCCAGCATTTT. The whole variable domain, remainder taken from reference TRBV2 and TRBJ1-5, is EPEVTQTPSHQVTQMGQEVILRCVPISNHLYFYWYRQILGQKVEFLVSFYNNEISEKSEIFDDQFSVERPDGSNFTLKIRSTKLEDSAMYFCASRKGGNQPQHFGDGTRLSIL.

The CDR3 protein is CASSITQGANNQPQHF. CDR3 bases: TGTGCCAGCAGCATTACACAGGGGGCCAACAATCAGCCCCAGCATTTT. The chain has TRBV6-6 and TRBJ1-5; 9 positions agree with TRBD1. This CDR3 comprises 16 residues. The V gene's germline CDR1 is MNHNY and CDR2 SVGAGI (reference sequence). The V segment lost 6 bases and the J segment 3 bases; nucleotides outside the gene matches: 9.

This clone was recorded a few times. This chain links TRBV9 with TRBJ2-1, with 8 bases lining up with TRBD2. This CDR3 has 14 residues. Germline V gene sequence: CDR1 SGDLS, CDR2 YYNGEE. V shed 3 bases, J shed 4 bases, and the junction held 3 bases outside the gene matches. CDR3 residues: CASSEVAGYNEQFF. For the CDR3, the DNA is TGTGCCAGCAGCGAGGTAGCGGGGTACAATGAGCAGTTCTTC.

The chain combines TRBV27 with TRBJ1-2, with D hard to call. The CDR3 runs to 13 residues. V lost 7 bases and J 4 bases, leaving 13 bases between the germline ends. Germline loops: CDR1 MNHEY, CDR2 SMNVEV (reference sequence). Written as DNA, the CDR3 is TGTGCCAGCAAAAGAGCGGATGCCTATGGCTACACCTTC. It is translated as CASKRADAYGYTF.

The chain has TRBV7-3 and TRBJ2-3; the D is unclear. The germline V gene encodes CDR1 SGHTA and CDR2 FQGTGA. V shed 4 bases and J shed 0 bases, with 5 bases lying between them. This CDR3 comprises 13 residues. The CDR3 DNA sequence: TGTGCCAGCAGCTCCTCCAGCACAGATACGCAGTATTTT. This encodes CASSSSSTDTQYF.